This T cell receptor (beta chain) was recovered during a study of blood T cell repertoires in COVID-19. Across the whole study: Samples of COVID-19 (acute and convalescent) were obtained from the United States, Italy and Spain.

Clones were read by immunoSEQ multiplex PCR, and TCRdb kept only the in-frame ones, dropping some. Seen here are almost 350,000 clones, about 88% observed once, and the top ten hold under 1.2%. Germline-derived CDR1 and CDR2 are KGHDR and SFDVKD. V dropped 1 base and J dropped 0; count of bases not matched to a gene: 1. CDR3 length: 16 amino acids. Enrollees, roughly 18 to 90 years old, lived in 24 US areas. This sequence joins TRBV24-1 and TRBJ2-5; 10 bases are shared with TRBD1. Sequenced input: PBMCs or T cells enriched from blood (not recorded which). The TCR originated in a woman in her twenties or thirties who had been exposed to COVID-19. CDR3 sequence: CATSDFGTGDQETQYF. The DNA for the CDR3 is TGTGCCACCAGTGATTTCGGGACAGGGGACCAAGAGACCCAGTACTTC.